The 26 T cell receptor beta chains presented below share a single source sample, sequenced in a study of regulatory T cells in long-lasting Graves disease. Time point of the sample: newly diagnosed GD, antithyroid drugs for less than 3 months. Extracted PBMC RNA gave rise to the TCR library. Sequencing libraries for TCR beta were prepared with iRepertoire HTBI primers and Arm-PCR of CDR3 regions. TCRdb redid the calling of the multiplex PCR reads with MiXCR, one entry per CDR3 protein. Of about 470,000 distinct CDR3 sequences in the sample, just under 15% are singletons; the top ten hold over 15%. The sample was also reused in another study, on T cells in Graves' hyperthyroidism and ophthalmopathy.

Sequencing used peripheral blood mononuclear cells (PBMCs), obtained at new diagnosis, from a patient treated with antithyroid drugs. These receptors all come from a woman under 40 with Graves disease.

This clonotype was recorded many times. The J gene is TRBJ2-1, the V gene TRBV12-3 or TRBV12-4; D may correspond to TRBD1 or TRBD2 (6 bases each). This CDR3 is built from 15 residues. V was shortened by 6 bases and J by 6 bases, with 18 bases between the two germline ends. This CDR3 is CASSPGAGSVNEQFF. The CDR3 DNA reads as TGTGCCAGCAGCCCGGGGGCAGGTTCGGTCAATGAGCAGTTCTTC.

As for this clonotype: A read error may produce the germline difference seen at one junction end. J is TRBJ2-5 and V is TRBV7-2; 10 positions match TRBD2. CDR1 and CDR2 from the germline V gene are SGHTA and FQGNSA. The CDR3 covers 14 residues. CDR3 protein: CASSRLTSGETQYF. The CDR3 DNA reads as TGCGCCAGCAGCCGGTTGACTAGCGGGGAGACCCAGTACTTC.

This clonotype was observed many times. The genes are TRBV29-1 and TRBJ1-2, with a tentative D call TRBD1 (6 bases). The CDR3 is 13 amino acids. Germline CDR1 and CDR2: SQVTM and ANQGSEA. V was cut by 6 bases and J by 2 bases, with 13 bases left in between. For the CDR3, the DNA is TGCAGCGTAGCAACAGGGTCCAACTATGGCTACACCTTC. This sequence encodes CSVATGSNYGYTF.

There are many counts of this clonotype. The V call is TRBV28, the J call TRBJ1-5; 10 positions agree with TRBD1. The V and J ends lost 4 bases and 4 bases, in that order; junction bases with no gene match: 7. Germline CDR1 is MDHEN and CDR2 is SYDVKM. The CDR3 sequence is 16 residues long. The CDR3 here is CASSSGQGVWNQPQHF. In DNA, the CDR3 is TGTGCCAGCAGTTCAGGACAGGGGGTTTGGAATCAGCCCCAGCATTTT.

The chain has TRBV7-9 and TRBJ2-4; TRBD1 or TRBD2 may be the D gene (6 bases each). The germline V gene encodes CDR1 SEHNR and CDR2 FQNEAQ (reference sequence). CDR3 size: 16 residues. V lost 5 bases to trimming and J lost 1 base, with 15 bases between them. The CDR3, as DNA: TGTGCCAGCAGCGGGGGCTCCGCGGGGGCCAAAAACATTCAGTACTTC. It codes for CASSGGSAGAKNIQYF. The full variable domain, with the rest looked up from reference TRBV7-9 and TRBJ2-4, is DTGVSQNPRHKITKRGQNVTFRCDPISEHNRLYWYRQTLGQGPEFLTYFQNEAQLEKSRLLSDRFSAERPKGSFSTLEIQRTEQGDSAMYLCASSGGSAGAKNIQYFGAGTRLSVL.

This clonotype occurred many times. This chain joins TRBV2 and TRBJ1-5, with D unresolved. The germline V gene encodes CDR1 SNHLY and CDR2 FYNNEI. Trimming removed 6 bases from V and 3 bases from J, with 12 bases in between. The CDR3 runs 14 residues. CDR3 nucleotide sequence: TGTGCCAGCAGCCTCGACGGCCTCAATCAGCCCCAGCATTTT. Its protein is CASSLDGLNQPQHF. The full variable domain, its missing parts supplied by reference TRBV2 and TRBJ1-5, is EPEVTQTPSHQVTQMGQEVILRCVPISNHLYFYWYRQILGQKVEFLVSFYNNEISEKSEIFDDQFSVERPDGSNFTLKIRSTKLEDSAMYFCASSLDGLNQPQHFGDGTRLSIL.

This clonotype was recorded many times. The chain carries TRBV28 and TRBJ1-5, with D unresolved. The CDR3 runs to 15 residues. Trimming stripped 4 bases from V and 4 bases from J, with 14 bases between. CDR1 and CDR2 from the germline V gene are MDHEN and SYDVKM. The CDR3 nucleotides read TGTGCCAGCAGTTCCTCGTCCCCCGGAAATCAGCCCCAGCATTTT. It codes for CASSSSSPGNQPQHF.

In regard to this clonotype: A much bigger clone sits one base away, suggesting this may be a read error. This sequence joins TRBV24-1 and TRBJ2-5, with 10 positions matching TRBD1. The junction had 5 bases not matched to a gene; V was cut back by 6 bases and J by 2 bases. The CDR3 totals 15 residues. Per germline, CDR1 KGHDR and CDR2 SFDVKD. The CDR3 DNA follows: TGTGCCACCAGTTGTCCGGACAGGGGGCAAGAGACCCAGTACTTC. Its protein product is CATSCPDRGQETQYF.

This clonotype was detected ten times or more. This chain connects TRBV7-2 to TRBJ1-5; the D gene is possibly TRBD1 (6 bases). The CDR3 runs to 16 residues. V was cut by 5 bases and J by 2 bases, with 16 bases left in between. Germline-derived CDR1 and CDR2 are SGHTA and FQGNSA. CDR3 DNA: TGTGCCAGCAGCCCCCTCCGGACAGTCGGCAATCAGCCCCAGCATTTT. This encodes CASSPLRTVGNQPQHF.

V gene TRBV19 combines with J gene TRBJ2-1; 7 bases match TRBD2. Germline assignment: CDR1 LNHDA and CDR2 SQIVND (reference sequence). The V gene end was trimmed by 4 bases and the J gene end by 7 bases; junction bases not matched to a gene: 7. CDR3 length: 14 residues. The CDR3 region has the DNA TGTGCCAGTAGTACCCCTGGGGGGGGGAATGAGCAGTTCTTC. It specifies CASSTPGGGNEQFF.

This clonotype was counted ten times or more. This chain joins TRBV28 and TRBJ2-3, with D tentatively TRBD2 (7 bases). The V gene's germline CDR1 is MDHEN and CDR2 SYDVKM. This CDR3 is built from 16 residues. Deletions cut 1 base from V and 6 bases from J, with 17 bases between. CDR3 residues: CASSLSARGGGDTQYF. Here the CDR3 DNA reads TGTGCCAGCAGTTTATCCGCTAGGGGGGGCGGGGATACGCAGTATTTT.

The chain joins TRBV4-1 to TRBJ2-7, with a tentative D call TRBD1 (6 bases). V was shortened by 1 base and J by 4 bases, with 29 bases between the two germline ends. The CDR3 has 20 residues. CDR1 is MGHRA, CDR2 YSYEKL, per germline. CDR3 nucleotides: TGCGCCAGCAGCCAAGTCCTCGGGACACAAGGGCCTTCTTTAGAGTACGAGCAGTACTTC. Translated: CASSQVLGTQGPSLEYEQYF.

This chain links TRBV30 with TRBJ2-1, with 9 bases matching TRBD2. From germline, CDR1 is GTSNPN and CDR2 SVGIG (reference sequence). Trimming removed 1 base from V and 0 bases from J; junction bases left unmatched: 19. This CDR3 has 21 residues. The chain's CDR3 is CAWSAREHSGSPTGSYNEQFF. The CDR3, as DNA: TGTGCCTGGAGTGCAAGAGAACATAGCGGGAGTCCGACCGGCTCCTACAATGAGCAGTTCTTC.

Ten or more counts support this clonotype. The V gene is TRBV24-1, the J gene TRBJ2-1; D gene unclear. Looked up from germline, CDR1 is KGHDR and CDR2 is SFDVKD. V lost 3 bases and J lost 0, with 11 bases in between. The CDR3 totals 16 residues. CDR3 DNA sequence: TGTGCCACCAGTGATAACCTGGGTGGCTCCTACAATGAGCAGTTCTTC. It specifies CATSDNLGGSYNEQFF.

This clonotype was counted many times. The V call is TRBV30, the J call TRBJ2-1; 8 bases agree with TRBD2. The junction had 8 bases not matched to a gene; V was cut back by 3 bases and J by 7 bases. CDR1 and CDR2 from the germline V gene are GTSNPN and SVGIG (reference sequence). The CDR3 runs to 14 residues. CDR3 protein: CAWRGLAGINEQFF. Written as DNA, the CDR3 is TGTGCCTGGAGGGGGTTAGCGGGGATTAATGAGCAGTTCTTC.

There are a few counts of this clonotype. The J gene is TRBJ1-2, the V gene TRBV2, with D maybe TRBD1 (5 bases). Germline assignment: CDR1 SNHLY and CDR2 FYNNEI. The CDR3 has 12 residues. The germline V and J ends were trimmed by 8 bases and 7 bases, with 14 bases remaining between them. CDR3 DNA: TGTGCCAGCGTACCGGGGGAGGGTGGCTACACCTTC. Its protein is CASVPGEGGYTF.

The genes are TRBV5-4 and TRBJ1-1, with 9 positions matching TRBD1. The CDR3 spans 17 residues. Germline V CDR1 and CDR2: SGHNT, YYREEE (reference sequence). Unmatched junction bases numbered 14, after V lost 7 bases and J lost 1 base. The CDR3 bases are TGTGCCAGCGGGTCCCTAGGGTTACAGGGGGCGAACACTGAAGCTTTCTTT. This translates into CASGSLGLQGANTEAFF.

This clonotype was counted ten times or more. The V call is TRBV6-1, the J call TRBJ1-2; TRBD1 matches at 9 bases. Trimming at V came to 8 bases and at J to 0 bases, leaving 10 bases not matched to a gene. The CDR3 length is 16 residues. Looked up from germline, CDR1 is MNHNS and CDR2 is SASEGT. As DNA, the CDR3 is TGTGCCAGCCAACCCACTCGACAGGGGGCTAACTATGGCTACACCTTC. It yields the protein CASQPTRQGANYGYTF.

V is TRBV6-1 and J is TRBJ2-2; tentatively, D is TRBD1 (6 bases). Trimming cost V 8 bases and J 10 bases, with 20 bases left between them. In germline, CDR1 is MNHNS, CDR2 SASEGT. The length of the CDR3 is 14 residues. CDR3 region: CASWDTNPNKELFF. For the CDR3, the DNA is TGTGCCAGCTGGGACACCAATCCCAATAAGGAGCTGTTTTTT.

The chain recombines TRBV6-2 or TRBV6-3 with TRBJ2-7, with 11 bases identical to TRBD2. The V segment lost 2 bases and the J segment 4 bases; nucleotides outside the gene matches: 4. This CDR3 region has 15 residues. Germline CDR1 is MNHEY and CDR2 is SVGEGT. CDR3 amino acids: CASSYTSGSAYEQYF. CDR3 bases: TGTGCCAGCAGTTACACTAGCGGGAGCGCATACGAGCAGTACTTC.

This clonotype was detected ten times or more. CDR3 amino acids: CASSRGRTSSDEQFF. The DNA for the CDR3 is TGTGCCAGCAGCCGAGGACGGACTAGTTCAGATGAGCAGTTCTTC. The chain has TRBV11-2 and TRBJ2-1, with 7 bases fitting TRBD2. Germline assignment: CDR1 SGHAT and CDR2 FQNNGV. The trim removed 5 bases at V and 8 bases at J, leaving 12 bases unmatched. There are 15 residues in the CDR3.

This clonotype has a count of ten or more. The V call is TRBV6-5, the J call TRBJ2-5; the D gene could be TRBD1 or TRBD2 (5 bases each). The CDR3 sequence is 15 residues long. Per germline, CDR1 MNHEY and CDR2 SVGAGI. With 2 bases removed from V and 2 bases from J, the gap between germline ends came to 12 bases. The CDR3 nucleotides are TGTGCCAGCAGTTACCGGGACGGGCGTCAAGAGACCCAGTACTTC. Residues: CASSYRDGRQETQYF.

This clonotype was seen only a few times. The CDR3 DNA reads TGTGCCAGCAGTGAGGCGGGAGTGGACTACGAGCAGTACTTC. This gives the protein CASSEAGVDYEQYF. This chain joins TRBV2 and TRBJ2-7, with 7 bases that match TRBD2. The CDR3 totals 14 residues. V was clipped by 3 bases and J by 3 bases; unmatched bases: 5. Germline V CDR1 and CDR2: SNHLY, FYNNEI.

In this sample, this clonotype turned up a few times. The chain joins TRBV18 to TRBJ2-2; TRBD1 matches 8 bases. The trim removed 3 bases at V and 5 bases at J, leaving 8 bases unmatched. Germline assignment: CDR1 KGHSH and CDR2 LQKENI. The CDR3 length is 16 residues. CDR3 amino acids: CASSPLGQGRTGELFF. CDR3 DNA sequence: TGTGCCAGCTCACCCCTCGGACAGGGTCGGACCGGGGAGCTGTTTTTT.

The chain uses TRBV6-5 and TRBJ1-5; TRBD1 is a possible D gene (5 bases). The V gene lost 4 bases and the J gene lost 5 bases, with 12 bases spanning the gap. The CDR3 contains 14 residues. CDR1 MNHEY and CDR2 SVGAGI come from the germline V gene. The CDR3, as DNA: TGTGCCAGCAGTTGGGACCCGTCCTATCAGCCCCAGCATTTT. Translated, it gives CASSWDPSYQPQHF.

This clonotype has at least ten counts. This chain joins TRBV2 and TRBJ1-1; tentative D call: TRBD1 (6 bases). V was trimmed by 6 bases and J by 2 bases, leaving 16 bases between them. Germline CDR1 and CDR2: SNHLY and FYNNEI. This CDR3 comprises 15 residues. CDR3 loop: CASSEGGQFNTEAFF. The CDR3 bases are TGTGCCAGCAGCGAGGGAGGACAGTTCAACACTGAAGCTTTCTTT.